Listed below are T cell receptor beta chains from one sample, sequenced in a study of T cell changes during pregnancy in multiple sclerosis. Libraries were prepared by immunoSEQ multiplex PCR; TCRdb keeps only in-frame clonotypes and omits some of them. Of over 60,000 clones listed, 90% to 97% were seen once; the top ten hold around 2.5%. The sequencing used CD8+ T cells from peripheral blood mononuclear cells, collected after pregnancy. The receptor source for this set is a female donor with multiple sclerosis, enrolled in a pregnancy study. The CDR3 runs from the conserved cysteine through the conserved F or W. Each record gives: CDR3 DNA, CDR3 protein, D gene, clone size, V gene, J gene. D genes are given only for firm matches. Size is omitted from some rows. Given values are once, few, many or a class for expanded clones.

TGTGCCAGTAGTATAACCAGGGACACTGAAGCTTTCTTT	CASSITRDTEAFF	NA	NA	TRBV19	TRBJ1-1
TGTGCCAGCAGCTTGTTGTCTTGGGAGCTGTTTTTT	CASSLLSWELFF	NA	NA	TRBV7-8	TRBJ2-2
TGCGCCAGCAGCCCGAGGGACAGGGGGCAATCCGGGGAGCTGTTTTTT	CASSPRDRGQSGELFF	TRBD1	NA	TRBV5-1	TRBJ2-2
TGTGCCAGCAGTTACGAGAGGAGCTACACCTTC	CASSYERSYTF	NA	NA	TRBV6-6	TRBJ1-2
TGTGCTAGTGGTTTGGTACACCGCTACGAGCAGTACTTC	CASGLVHRYEQYF	NA	NA	TRBV12-5	TRBJ2-7
TGTGCCAGCAGTTCGCAAAACCCTCAGGGGGCTTCTGGAAACACCATATATTTT	CASSSQNPQGASGNTIYF	TRBD1	NA	TRBV27	TRBJ1-3
TGTGCCAGCAGTTTAAGCCTACAGGGATACACTGAAGCTTTCTTT	CASSLSLQGYTEAFF	NA	NA	TRBV27	TRBJ1-1
TGCGCCAGCAGCTTGGCCGCCGGCAGGGTCCACGAGCAGTACTTC	CASSLAAGRVHEQYF	NA	NA	TRBV5-1	TRBJ2-7
TGTGCCAGCAGCTTAGGTCTGTCCTACGAGCAGTACTTC	CASSLGLSYEQYF	NA	NA	TRBV7-6	TRBJ2-7
TGTGCCAGCAGCAAAAGGGACAAAATCGAGCTGTACTTC	CASSKRDKIELYF	NA	NA	TRBV7-9	TRBJ2-7
TGTGCCAGCAGCCAAGAACTAGCGGGATTGGACGAGCAGTACTTC	CASSQELAGLDEQYF	TRBD2	few	TRBV14	TRBJ2-7
TGTGCCAGCAGCGGACTAGAGTTAGGCGGGGAGCTGTTTTTT	CASSGLELGGELFF	TRBD2	NA	TRBV6-5	TRBJ2-2
TGTGCCAGCAGCCAAGATGAAACAGGGCGAGAGACCCAGTACTTC	CASSQDETGRETQYF	NA	NA	TRBV14	TRBJ2-5
TGTGCCAGCAGCTTAGTGGCGGGAGTTGGGGCAGATACGCAGTATTTT	CASSLVAGVGADTQYF	TRBD2	NA	TRBV7-2	TRBJ2-3
TGTGCCACCTCGACAGGGGGCGCGGGACAGCCCCAGCATTTT	CATSTGGAGQPQHF	TRBD1	NA	TRBV19	TRBJ1-5
TGTGCCTGCGGGACAGGAGCCTACGAGCAGTACTTC	CACGTGAYEQYF	TRBD1	NA	TRBV19	TRBJ2-7
TGTGCCAGCAGCCCGGGGTCTAGCGGGTACTACGAGCAGTACTTC	CASSPGSSGYYEQYF	TRBD2	NA	TRBV7-3	TRBJ2-7
TGCGCCAGCAGCCTAACCAGGACAGGGGGTGCCTACGAGCAGTACTTC	CASSLTRTGGAYEQYF	TRBD1	NA	TRBV4-1	TRBJ2-7
TGCGCCAGCAGCCAAACTAGCGGGCTCTCCTACGAGCAGTACTTC	CASSQTSGLSYEQYF	TRBD2	NA	TRBV4-1	TRBJ2-7
TGTGCCAGCACCCCGGGACTAGCGGGCCCCAATGAGCAGTTCTTC	CASTPGLAGPNEQFF	TRBD2	NA	TRBV6-1	TRBJ2-1
TGTGCCAGCAGCTCGACTAGCGGGAGTCCCTACGAGCAGTACTTC	CASSSTSGSPYEQYF	TRBD2	NA	TRBV7-4	TRBJ2-7
TGTGCCAGCAGCTTGGTCGGTGTCTCGAGTGAGCAGTTCTTC	CASSLVGVSSEQFF	NA	NA	TRBV5-8	TRBJ2-1
TGTGCCAGCACCACCCCCCGGGGACAGGAGACCCAGTACTTC	CASTTPRGQETQYF	TRBD1	NA	TRBV28	TRBJ2-5
TGTGCCAGCAGCCCCTGGGGACTAGCCTACGAGCAGTACTTC	CASSPWGLAYEQYF	TRBD2	NA	TRBV14	TRBJ2-7
TGTGCCAGCAGTGGGGGGGGGTTCTATGGCTACACCTTC	CASSGGGFYGYTF	NA	NA	TRBV28	TRBJ1-2
TGCGCCAGCAGCCAGCGGGACAGGGCGTCGGACGAGCAGTACTTC	CASSQRDRASDEQYF	TRBD1	once	TRBV4-1	TRBJ2-7
TGTGCCAGCAGCGATGGACTTTTCTATGGCTACACCTTC	CASSDGLFYGYTF	NA	NA	TRBV27	TRBJ1-2
TGCGCCAGCAGCCAAGAGGGGGCCAGTTACACCTTC	CASSQEGASYTF	NA	NA	TRBV4-1	TRBJ1-2
TGCGCCAGCAGCCAAGAGGCCAGTCCCTACGAGCAGTACTTC	CASSQEASPYEQYF	NA	NA	TRBV4-3	TRBJ2-7
TGCGCCAGCAGCGAAACTAGCGGGAGGTTCAATGAGCAGTTCTTC	CASSETSGRFNEQFF	TRBD2	NA	TRBV5-1	TRBJ2-1
TGTGCCAGCAGTAAACAGGGGGCGTATAATACCGGGGAGCTGTTTTTT	CASSKQGAYNTGELFF	TRBD1	NA	TRBV27	TRBJ2-2
TGTGCCAGCAGTTTCCCGGGGGGGGAGCAGTTCTTC	CASSFPGGEQFF	TRBD2	once	TRBV27	TRBJ2-1
TGTGCTGCGGGGGGAGACAGGCCAAATCAGCCCCAGCATTTT	CAAGGDRPNQPQHF	NA	NA	TRBV27	TRBJ1-5
TGTGCCAGCAGTTTATCAAGCGGGGAGGCAACTAATGAAAAACTGTTTTTT	CASSLSSGEATNEKLFF	NA	NA	TRBV27	TRBJ1-4
TGTGCCAGCAGCCCGGGGGGGAGTGTTATATCGGATACGCAGTATTTT	CASSPGGSVISDTQYF	TRBD2	NA	TRBV4-2	TRBJ2-3
TGTGCCAGCAGCGAGGGGTACAATGAGCAGTTCTTC	CASSEGYNEQFF	NA	NA	TRBV9	TRBJ2-1
TGTGCCAGCAGTATAGGACAGGGGCGAGAGCAGTACTTC	CASSIGQGREQYF	TRBD1	NA	TRBV27	TRBJ2-7
TGTGCCAGCCCTAGGGGCTCCGAGCAGTACTTC	CASPRGSEQYF	NA	NA	TRBV6-1	TRBJ2-7
TGTGCCACCAGCACAAACAATGAGCAGTTCTTC	CATSTNNEQFF	NA	once	TRBV15	TRBJ2-1
TGTGCCAGCAGCCAAGAAGCTGCAGGGGGCGCGGTGGGGAATGAGCAGTTCTTC	CASSQEAAGGAVGNEQFF	TRBD1	NA	TRBV14	TRBJ2-1
TGCAGCGTTGACGATATTGGAGTTAACGGCTACGAGCAGTACTTC	CSVDDIGVNGYEQYF	NA	once	TRBV29-1	TRBJ2-7
TGTGCCAGCAGCATCTCCGCAAGCGGGAGGGTGTCCTACAATGAGCAGTTCTTC	CASSISASGRVSYNEQFF	TRBD2	NA	TRBV5-4	TRBJ2-1
TGTGCCAGCAGCCCAGGACTAGCGGGCCGTCGCGAGCAGTACTTC	CASSPGLAGRREQYF	TRBD2	once	TRBV27	TRBJ2-7
TGTGCCAGTAGCCGGACAGGGGCTAGCACAGATACGCAGTATTTT	CASSRTGASTDTQYF	TRBD1	NA	TRBV19	TRBJ2-3
TGTGCCAGTTACGATCCGGGACAGGGAGAGGGTGGCTACACCTTC	CASYDPGQGEGGYTF	TRBD1	NA	TRBV7-9	TRBJ1-2
TGTGCCAGCAGTTACGGGACAGCGACTTACGAGCAGTACTTC	CASSYGTATYEQYF	TRBD1	NA	TRBV6-6	TRBJ2-7
TGTGCCAGCAGCAGACTAGCGGGAGGGTACAATGAGCAGTTCTTC	CASSRLAGGYNEQFF	TRBD2	NA	TRBV7-9	TRBJ2-1
TGTGCCAGCAGTTCCCTCGGGACTCACACTGAAGCTTTCTTT	CASSSLGTHTEAFF	NA	few	TRBV9	TRBJ1-1
TGTGCCAGCAGCACCGGGACATCTGAAGCTTTCTTT	CASSTGTSEAFF	NA	NA	TRBV7-9	TRBJ1-1
TGTGCCAGCAGCCCAGTGGGGGGAGGGCCACGCTTTTACAATGAGCAGTTCTTC	CASSPVGGGPRFYNEQFF	TRBD2	NA	TRBV7-9	TRBJ2-1
TGTGCCAGCAGCCCGTGGACAGGGGAAGAGCAGTACTTC	CASSPWTGEEQYF	TRBD1	NA	TRBV9	TRBJ2-7
TGTGCCAGCAGTTTGACTGTCTCCTACGAGCAGTACTTC	CASSLTVSYEQYF	NA	NA	TRBV5-5	TRBJ2-7
TGTGCCAGCAGTTTAGGAGGGACGCCCTACGAGCAGTACTTC	CASSLGGTPYEQYF	NA	once	TRBV28	TRBJ2-7
TGTGCCAGTAATACAGGGGGCCGTACTGAAGCTTTCTTT	CASNTGGRTEAFF	TRBD1	once	TRBV19	TRBJ1-1
TGTGCCAGCTCACCACCGGGCCCAGGGTCATACGAGCAGTACTTC	CASSPPGPGSYEQYF	NA	NA	TRBV18	TRBJ2-7
TGTGCCAGCAGTGTCGGGTACGAGCAGTACTTC	CASSVGYEQYF	NA	NA	TRBV6-1	TRBJ2-7
TGTGCCAGCAGCCAAGGGGACTCCCAAGAGACCCAGTACTTC	CASSQGDSQETQYF	NA	NA	TRBV4-2	TRBJ2-5
TGTGCCAGCAGCGTAGCGGGACTTCCCTACGAGCAGTACTTC	CASSVAGLPYEQYF	NA	NA	TRBV9	TRBJ2-7
TGTGCCAGTAGAAGACGGGAGGACACCGGGGAGCTGTTTTTT	CASRRREDTGELFF	TRBD2	once	TRBV19	TRBJ2-2